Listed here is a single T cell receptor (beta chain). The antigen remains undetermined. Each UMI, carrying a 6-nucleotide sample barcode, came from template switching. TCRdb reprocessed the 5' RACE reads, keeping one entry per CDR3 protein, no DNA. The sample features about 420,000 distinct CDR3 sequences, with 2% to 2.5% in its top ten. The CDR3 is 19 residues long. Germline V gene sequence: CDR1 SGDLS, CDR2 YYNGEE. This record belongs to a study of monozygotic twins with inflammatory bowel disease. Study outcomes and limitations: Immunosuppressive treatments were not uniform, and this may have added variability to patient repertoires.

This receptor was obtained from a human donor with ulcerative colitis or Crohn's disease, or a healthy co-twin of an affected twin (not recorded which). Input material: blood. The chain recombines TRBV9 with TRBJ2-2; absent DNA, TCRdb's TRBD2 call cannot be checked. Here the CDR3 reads CASSAATSGRAENTGELFF.